This T cell receptor beta chain is from a study of cytomegalovirus exposure and HLA in healthy donors. The CDR3 is 14 amino acids. J was trimmed by 2 bases and V by 7 bases; bases with no gene match: 7. Germline-derived CDR1 and CDR2 are SGHKS and YYEKEE (reference sequence). Amplification used 60 Vbeta primers and 13 Jbeta primers. In the authors' methods: Among the unique TCR beta chains that a later analysis counted, about 81 million in all, 10 million to 13 million were shared. The table came from immunoSEQ multiplex PCR; TCRdb's copy has only in-frame clones and leaves some out. V and J calls and clone size follow that table, whereas D and trimming were derived from the DNA. This sample yields 130,000 to 150,000 clones, of which about 80% are seen a single time; about 5% belongs to the top ten.

J is TRBJ2-5 and V is TRBV5-5; 8 bases agree with TRBD2. The sequenced sample consisted of PBMCs. This clonotype was sampled from a male donor in good health and CMV-seronegative. The CDR3 spells CASGGLAPQETQYF. CDR3 sequence (DNA): TGTGCCAGCGGTGGACTAGCCCCACAAGAGACCCAGTACTTC.